The 21 T cell receptor beta chains below were found in one sample sequenced in a study of blood T cell repertoires in COVID-19. The repertoire was sequenced with immunoSEQ multiplex PCR; TCRdb's copy has only in-frame clones and lacks some. Found here are around 310,000 clones, 70% to 90% of them singletons; the top ten hold 3.5% to 4%. Sequenced material: peripheral blood. Receptors originate from a woman in her fifties or sixties with active or convalescent COVID-19.

V is TRBV6-4 and J is TRBJ2-3; possible D gene TRBD2, 5 bases. Germline V gene lookup returns CDR1 MRHNA and CDR2 SNTAGT. Trimming took 2 bases from V and 2 from J, leaving 8 bases between them. The CDR3 length is 14 residues. CDR3 nucleotides: TGTGCCAGCAGTGACGACTATTACACAGATACGCAGTATTTT. Translation gives CASSDDYYTDTQYF.

J is TRBJ2-5 and V is TRBV4-3; TRBD1 matches 7 bases. Losses at the gene ends were 3 bases for V and 5 bases for J; bases not matched to a gene: 3. The CDR3 spans 13 residues. Germline lookup yields CDR1 LGHNA and CDR2 YSLEER. The CDR3: CASSQGQWETQYF. The CDR3 DNA follows: TGCGCCAGCAGCCAGGGACAGTGGGAGACCCAGTACTTC.

The chain links TRBV7-2 to TRBJ2-3, with 10 bases lining up with TRBD2. CDR1 is SGHTA, CDR2 FQGNSA, per germline. Trimming at V came to 4 bases and at J to 6 bases, leaving 10 bases not matched to a gene. The CDR3 is 16 amino acids. The CDR3 coding sequence is TGTGCCAGCAGCTCCCATACTAGCGGGGCCGGCGATACGCAGTATTTT. Encoded protein: CASSSHTSGAGDTQYF. The full variable domain, its missing parts supplied by reference TRBV7-2 and TRBJ2-3, is GAGVSQSPSNKVTEKGKDVELRCDPISGHTALYWYRQSLGQGLEFLIYFQGNSAPDKSGLPSDRFSAERTGGSVSTLTIQRTQQEDSAVYLCASSSHTSGAGDTQYFGPGTRLTVL.

The chain employs TRBV9 and TRBJ2-1, with 14 bases that match TRBD2. Trimming cost V 0 bases and J 8 bases; bases outside gene matches: 7. The CDR3 totals 17 residues. CDR1 and CDR2 from the germline V gene are SGDLS and YYNGEE. The DNA of the CDR3 is TGTGCCAGCAGCGTAGACCTGGGACTAGCGGGAGTGGATGAGCAGTTCTTC. Translating gives CASSVDLGLAGVDEQFF.

The chain uses TRBV18 and TRBJ2-5; D might be TRBD2 (5 bases). The V and J ends lost 8 bases and 1 base respectively, with 11 bases between them. Germline lookup yields CDR1 KGHSH and CDR2 LQKENI. The CDR3 is 13 residues long. The CDR3 reads CASLRGAQETQYF. In DNA, the CDR3 is TGTGCCAGCCTCCGGGGAGCCCAAGAGACCCAGTACTTC. Combining the CDR3 with reference TRBV18 and TRBJ2-5 gives the whole variable domain NAGVMQNPRHLVRRRGQEARLRCSPMKGHSHVYWYRQLPEEGLKFMVYLQKENIIDESGMPKERFSAEFPKEGPSILRIQQVVRGDSAAYFCASLRGAQETQYFGPGTRLLVL.

V is TRBV6-5 and J is TRBJ1-2; D is unresolved. CDR1 is MNHEY, CDR2 SVGAGI, per germline. The CDR3 is 12 residues long. V was pared by 6 bases and J by 3 bases, with 8 bases between. The CDR3 nucleotides read TGTGCCAGCAGGAGCGAATACTATGGCTACACCTTC. Translated: CASRSEYYGYTF.

The chain is built from TRBV7-2 and TRBJ2-1; 8 nucleotides line up with TRBD2. The CDR3 length is 14 residues. Trimming took 2 bases from V and 5 from J; bases not matched to a gene: 2. Germline lookup yields CDR1 SGHTA and CDR2 FQGNSA. This CDR3 is CASSLLLADNEQFF. CDR3 nucleotide sequence: TGTGCCAGCAGCTTATTACTAGCGGACAATGAGCAGTTCTTC.

The chain has TRBV6-2 or TRBV6-3 and TRBJ1-2; the D gene is possibly TRBD1 (6 bases). This CDR3 spans 12 amino acids. The germline V gene encodes CDR1 MNHEY and CDR2 SVGEGT. Trimming stripped 3 bases from V and 7 bases from J, with 9 bases between. The CDR3: CASSYRDTGYTF. The CDR3 DNA is TGTGCCAGCAGTTATCGGGACACTGGCTACACCTTC.

Remarks on this clone: Other DNA sequences of this sample code for an identical CDR3. The chain is built from TRBV18 and TRBJ2-2; 10 nucleotides match TRBD1. The germline CDR1 and CDR2 sequences are KGHSH and LQKENI. The ends lost 3 bases at V and 3 bases at J; junction bases unmatched: 4. The CDR3 has 16 residues. Here the CDR3 reads CASSPPGQGDTGELFF. CDR3 nucleotides: TGTGCCAGCTCACCGCCAGGACAGGGGGACACCGGGGAGCTGTTTTTT.

V usage is TRBV19 and J usage is TRBJ1-5; D unclear. The CDR3 is made up of 15 amino acids. The V end lost 3 bases, the J end lost 2 bases, and 11 bases lay between the germline ends. Looked up from germline, CDR1 is LNHDA and CDR2 is SQIVND (reference sequence). CDR3 coding DNA: TGTGCCAGTAGTATCAACAGTATAGGCAATCAGCCCCAGCATTTT. Translating it yields CASSINSIGNQPQHF.

The chain couples TRBV5-4 to TRBJ1-2, with TRBD1 identical over 12 bases. The CDR3 totals 16 residues. Germline CDR1 is SGHNT and CDR2 is YYREEE (reference sequence). V shed 2 bases and J 4 bases; nucleotides not matched to a gene: 6. CDR3 nucleotide sequence: TGTGCCAGCAGCTTATGGGGGACAGGGGGCCTCTATGGCTACACCTTC. Translation: CASSLWGTGGLYGYTF.

This chain joins TRBV11-2 and TRBJ1-5; tentative D call: TRBD1 (5 bases). This CDR3 comprises 14 residues. Trimming left V 1 base short and J 3 bases short, with 7 bases between. CDR1 is SGHAT and CDR2 is FQNNGV in the germline V gene. This chain's CDR3 is CASSLGQYNQPQHF. In DNA form, the CDR3 reads TGTGCCAGCAGCTTAGGACAGTACAATCAGCCCCAGCATTTT.

The chain has TRBV5-4 and TRBJ2-3, with 8 nucleotides matching TRBD2. V lost 4 bases and J lost 5; bases outside the gene matches: 9. The CDR3 contains 15 residues. CDR1 SGHNT and CDR2 YYREEE come from the germline V gene (reference sequence). CDR3 protein: CASSPRAGEEDTQYF. For the CDR3, the DNA is TGTGCCAGCAGCCCGCGAGCGGGGGAGGAAGATACGCAGTATTTT.

This chain uses TRBV30 with TRBJ1-5; D might be TRBD1 (5 bases). CDR1 GTSNPN and CDR2 SVGIG come from the germline V gene (reference sequence). CDR3 length: 13 amino acids. V dropped 7 bases and J dropped 3 bases, with 13 bases sitting between them. The CDR3 DNA follows: TGTGCCTCGAGGGGCAGGCCCAATCAGCCCCAGCATTTT. Amino acid sequence: CASRGRPNQPQHF.

The rearrangement joins TRBV15 to TRBJ1-5, with TRBD1 identical over 7 bases. The germline gives CDR1 LNHNV, CDR2 YYDKDF (reference sequence). The CDR3 spans 14 residues. J lost 8 bases, V lost 2 bases, and 6 bases had no gene match. The CDR3 DNA sequence: TGTGCCACCAGCAGAAACAGGGGCCGGGAGCCCCAGCATTTT. Translating it yields CATSRNRGREPQHF.

The chain carries TRBV11-2 and TRBJ2-1; the D gene is possibly TRBD2 (7 bases). Germline loops: CDR1 SGHAT, CDR2 FQNNGV. Trimming left V 6 bases short and J 2 bases short, with 11 bases between. The CDR3 is 14 amino acids. The CDR3 DNA is TGTGCCAGCAGAAGGGGGGGAACCTACAATGAGCAGTTCTTC. Its protein product is CASRRGGTYNEQFF.

The chain employs TRBV5-5 and TRBJ2-5; TRBD2 agrees at 7 bases. Germline V gene data show CDR1 as SGHKS and CDR2 as YYEKEE (reference sequence). Trimming removed 5 bases from V and 3 bases from J; junction bases left unmatched: 7. CDR3 length equals 14 residues. CDR3 bases: TGTGCCAGCAGTTTTGGGGGGGTCAAAGAGACCCAGTACTTC. It codes for CASSFGGVKETQYF.

This clone came up once. This chain links TRBV7-2 with TRBJ1-4, with no clear D. CDR1 and CDR2 (germline): SGHTA, FQGNSA. The CDR3 loop spans 15 amino acids. V lost 2 bases and J 0 bases, leaving 7 bases between the germline ends. CDR3 DNA: TGTGCCAGCAGCTTACGCGGAGCAACTAATGAAAAACTGTTTTTT. Its translation is CASSLRGATNEKLFF.

V gene TRBV5-1 combines with J gene TRBJ2-1, with D perhaps TRBD2 (6 bases). CDR3 size: 17 residues. Germline values: CDR1 SGHRS, CDR2 YFSETQ. V dropped 6 bases and J dropped 1 base, with 20 bases sitting between them. DNA for the CDR3: TGCGCCAGCACCCCGTGGGTGGGGGGATTATCCTACAATGAGCAGTTCTTC. Protein sequence: CASTPWVGGLSYNEQFF. Using reference TRBV5-1 and TRBJ2-1 for the parts outside the CDR3, the full variable domain is KAGVTQTPRYLIKTRGQQVTLSCSPISGHRSVSWYQQTPGQGLQFLFEYFSETQRNKGNFPGRFSGRQFSNSRSEMNVSTLELGDSALYLCASTPWVGGLSYNEQFFGPGTRLTVL.

J is TRBJ1-1 and V is TRBV5-4, with 10 bases fitting TRBD1. With V trimmed by 0 bases and J by 3 bases, 2 bases remained unmatched. The CDR3 totals 15 residues. Per the germline V gene, CDR1 is SGHNT and CDR2 is YYREEE (reference sequence). CDR3 nucleotide sequence: TGTGCCAGCAGCTTGGCGGGACAGGGGTACACTGAAGCTTTCTTT. Protein: CASSLAGQGYTEAFF.

The V gene is TRBV28, the J gene TRBJ2-1, with TRBD1 matching 11 bases. The germline V gene has CDR1 MDHEN and CDR2 SYDVKM. After removal of 5 bases from V and 0 bases from J, the junction contained 9 bases not matched to a gene. This CDR3 is 18 amino acids long. The CDR3 nucleotides are TGTGCCAGCAGTCTTGGACAGGGGGCCATTAGCTCCTACAATGAGCAGTTCTTC. This codes for CASSLGQGAISSYNEQFF. The entire variable domain, with the rest obtained from reference TRBV28 and TRBJ2-1, is as follows: DVKVTQSSRYLVKRTGEKVFLECVQDMDHENMFWYRQDPGLGLRLIYFSYDVKMKEKGDIPEGYSVSREKKERFSLILESASTNQTSMYLCASSLGQGAISSYNEQFFGPGTRLTVL.